A selection of T cell receptor beta chains follows, all from one sample in a study of regulatory T cells in long-lasting Graves disease. Using its own MiXCR run on the multiplex PCR reads, TCRdb lists one record per CDR3 protein. Found here are under 300,000 distinct CDR3 sequences, over 20% of them singletons; the top ten hold 11% to 15%. This specimen consisted of peripheral blood mononuclear cells (PBMCs), obtained at new diagnosis, from a patient treated with antithyroid drugs. The receptor source for this set is a female donor with Graves disease. Each CDR3 is given with its conserved first and last residue. A D gene is named only where the DNA matches it firmly. Clone size appears in some rows only: once, few, many, or a class for an expanded clone.

v_call: TRBV28
d_call: .
j_call: TRBJ2-1
clone_size: many
cdr3_nt: TGTGCCAGCAGCCCCCCCCGACAGGTAGTATACAATGAGCAGTTCTTC
cdr3_aa: CASSPPRQVVYNEQFF

v_call: TRBV30
d_call: TRBD1
j_call: TRBJ1-5
clone_size: many
cdr3_nt: TGTGCCTGGTCCCAAGACAGGGGACATCAGCCCCAGCATTTT
cdr3_aa: CAWSQDRGHQPQHF

v_call: TRBV7-8
d_call: .
j_call: TRBJ2-5
clone_size: many
cdr3_nt: TGTGCCAGCAGCTTTGAGGAGGCGGGGGAGACCCAGTACTTC
cdr3_aa: CASSFEEAGETQYF

v_call: TRBV20-1
d_call: .
j_call: TRBJ2-1
clone_size: many
cdr3_nt: TGCAGTGCCCAACCCCCCCCTAATCACAATGAGCAGTTCTTC
cdr3_aa: CSAQPPPNHNEQFF

v_call: TRBV18
d_call: .
j_call: TRBJ1-1
clone_size: many
cdr3_nt: TGTGCCAGCTCACCACAAGCAGGACCGAACACTGAAGCTTTCTTT
cdr3_aa: CASSPQAGPNTEAFF

v_call: TRBV12-3/TRBV12-4
d_call: TRBD1
j_call: TRBJ2-1
clone_size: many
cdr3_nt: TGTGCCAGCAGTTTAGTGGGGACAGGGGCCTTTGAGCAGTTCTTC
cdr3_aa: CASSLVGTGAFEQFF

v_call: TRBV12-3/TRBV12-4
d_call: .
j_call: TRBJ2-3
clone_size: many
cdr3_nt: TGTGCCAGCAGCATCGGACGGAACACAGATACGCAGTATTTT
cdr3_aa: CASSIGRNTDTQYF

v_call: TRBV4-3
d_call: .
j_call: TRBJ1-4
clone_size: .
cdr3_nt: TGCGCCAGCAGCCAACTTGGTCCTGGGGTTGAAAAACTGTTTTTT
cdr3_aa: CASSQLGPGVEKLFF

v_call: TRBV27
d_call: .
j_call: TRBJ1-1
clone_size: many
cdr3_nt: TGTGCCAGCAGTTACGGGCCAGTTGGGACTGAAGCTTTCTTT
cdr3_aa: CASSYGPVGTEAFF

v_call: TRBV28
d_call: .
j_call: TRBJ1-2
clone_size: few
cdr3_nt: TGTGCCAGCAGTTTTACTGGGGGCTACACCTTC
cdr3_aa: CASSFTGGYTF

v_call: TRBV6-1
d_call: TRBD1
j_call: TRBJ2-5
clone_size: many
cdr3_nt: TGTGCCAGCAGTCCCGTCGGGACAGGGGAAGAGACCCAGTACTTC
cdr3_aa: CASSPVGTGEETQYF

v_call: TRBV6-1
d_call: TRBD2
j_call: TRBJ2-1
clone_size: many
cdr3_nt: TGTGCCAGCGGGGGGACTTATAGCGGGAGCCGCTACAATGAGCAGTTCTTC
cdr3_aa: CASGGTYSGSRYNEQFF

v_call: TRBV7-2
d_call: TRBD1
j_call: TRBJ2-3
clone_size: once
cdr3_nt: TGTGCCAGCAGCTTATGGGGGACAGCGCGGGATACGCAGTATTTT
cdr3_aa: CASSLWGTARDTQYF

v_call: TRBV7-2
d_call: .
j_call: TRBJ1-1
clone_size: many
cdr3_nt: TGTGCCAGCAGCATCACGGGCAGATTGAACACTGAAGCTTTCTTT
cdr3_aa: CASSITGRLNTEAFF

v_call: TRBV20-1
d_call: TRBD2
j_call: TRBJ2-1
clone_size: .
cdr3_nt: TGCAGTGCTAGAGGGGTTAGCGGGGACAATGAGCAGTTCTTC
cdr3_aa: CSARGVSGDNEQFF

v_call: TRBV10-3
d_call: .
j_call: TRBJ2-7
clone_size: .
cdr3_nt: TGTGCCAGGTTACGGGGTCCCTACGAGCAGTACTTC
cdr3_aa: CARLRGPYEQYF

v_call: TRBV19
d_call: TRBD1
j_call: TRBJ1-2
clone_size: .
cdr3_nt: TGTGCCAGCGCCGGGACAGCCTATGGCTACACCTTC
cdr3_aa: CASAGTAYGYTF

v_call: TRBV30
d_call: .
j_call: TRBJ2-2
clone_size: once
cdr3_nt: TGTGCCTGGAGTGAACGCGCTAACACCGGGGAGCTGTTTTTT
cdr3_aa: CAWSERANTGELFF

v_call: TRBV7-6
d_call: .
j_call: TRBJ2-2
clone_size: few
cdr3_nt: TGTGCCAGCAGCTCGATCCGGCCGGGGGGGACAGGTGGGGAGCTGTTTTTT
cdr3_aa: CASSSIRPGGTGGELFF